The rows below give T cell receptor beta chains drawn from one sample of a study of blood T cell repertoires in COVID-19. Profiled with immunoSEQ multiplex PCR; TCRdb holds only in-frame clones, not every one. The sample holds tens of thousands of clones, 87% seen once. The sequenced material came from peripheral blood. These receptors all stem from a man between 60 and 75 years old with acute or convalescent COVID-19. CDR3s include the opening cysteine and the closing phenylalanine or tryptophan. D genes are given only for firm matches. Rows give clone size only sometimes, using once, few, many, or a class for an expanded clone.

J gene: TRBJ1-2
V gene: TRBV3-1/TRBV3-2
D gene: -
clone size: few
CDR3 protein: CASSQAVGRDYGYTF
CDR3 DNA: TGTGCCAGCAGCCAGGCGGTTGGGAGGGACTATGGCTACACCTTC

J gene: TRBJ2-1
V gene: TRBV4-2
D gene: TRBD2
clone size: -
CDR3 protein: CASSQGLAGGNEQFF
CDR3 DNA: TGTGCCAGCAGCCAAGGACTAGCGGGGGGCAATGAGCAGTTCTTC

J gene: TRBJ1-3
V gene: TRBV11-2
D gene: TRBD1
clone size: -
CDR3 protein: CASSPGTGNGNTIYF
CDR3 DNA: TGTGCCAGCAGCCCCGGGACAGGGAACGGAAACACCATATATTTT

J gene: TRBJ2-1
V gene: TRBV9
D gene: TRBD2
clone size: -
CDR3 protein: CASSVLGPATSGEYNEQFF
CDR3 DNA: TGTGCCAGCAGCGTACTGGGACCCGCAACTAGCGGGGAGTACAATGAGCAGTTCTTC

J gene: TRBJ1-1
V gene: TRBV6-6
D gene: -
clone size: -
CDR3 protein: CASSPSSAESEAFF
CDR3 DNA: TGTGCCAGCAGCCCAAGTTCCGCGGAGTCTGAAGCTTTCTTT

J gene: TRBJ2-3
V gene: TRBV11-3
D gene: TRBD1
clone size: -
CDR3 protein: CASSSYQGATDTQYF
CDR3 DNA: TGTGCCAGCAGCTCATATCAGGGGGCCACAGATACGCAGTATTTT

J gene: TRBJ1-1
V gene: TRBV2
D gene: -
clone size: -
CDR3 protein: CASSRQEGTEAFF
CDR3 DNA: TGTGCCAGCAGTCGCCAGGAGGGCACTGAAGCTTTCTTT

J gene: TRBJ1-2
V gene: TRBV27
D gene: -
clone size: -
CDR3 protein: CASSLSGAGYGYTF
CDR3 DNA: TGTGCCAGCAGTTTATCGGGCGCAGGATATGGCTACACCTTC

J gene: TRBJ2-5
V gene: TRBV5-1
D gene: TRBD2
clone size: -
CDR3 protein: CASSPKAGDQETQYF
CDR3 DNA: TGCGCCAGCAGCCCTAAAGCGGGGGACCAAGAGACCCAGTACTTC

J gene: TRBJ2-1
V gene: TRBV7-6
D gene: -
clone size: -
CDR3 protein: CASSLVGGGGGEQFF
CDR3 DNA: TGTGCCAGCAGCTTAGTGGGGGGAGGAGGAGGTGAGCAGTTCTTC

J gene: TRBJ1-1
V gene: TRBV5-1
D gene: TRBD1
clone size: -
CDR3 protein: CASSLTLDRAEAFF
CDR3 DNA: TGCGCCAGCAGCCTCACTCTGGACAGGGCGGAAGCTTTCTTT

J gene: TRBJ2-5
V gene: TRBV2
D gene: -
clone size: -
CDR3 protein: CASRTLGPTQYF
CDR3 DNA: TGTGCCAGCAGGACTCTCGGTCCGACCCAGTACTTC

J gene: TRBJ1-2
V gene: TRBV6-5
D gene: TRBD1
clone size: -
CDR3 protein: CASTPSGTANYGYTF
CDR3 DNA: TGTGCCAGCACACCTTCCGGGACAGCGAACTATGGCTACACCTTC

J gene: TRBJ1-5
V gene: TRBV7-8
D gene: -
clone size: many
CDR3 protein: CASSFIGAQPQHF
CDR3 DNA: TGTGCCAGCAGCTTCATAGGGGCTCAGCCCCAGCATTTT

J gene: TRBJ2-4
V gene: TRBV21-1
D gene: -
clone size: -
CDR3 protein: CASSNKQGRLAKNIQYF
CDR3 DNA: TGTGCCAGCAGCAATAAACAGGGAAGATTAGCCAAAAACATTCAGTACTTC

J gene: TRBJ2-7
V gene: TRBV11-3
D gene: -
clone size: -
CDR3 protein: CASSLAGDAYEQYF
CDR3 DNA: TGTGCCAGCAGCTTAGCGGGGGACGCCTACGAGCAGTACTTC

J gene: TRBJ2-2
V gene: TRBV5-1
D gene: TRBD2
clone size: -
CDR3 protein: CASRSSGGHTGELFF
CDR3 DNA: TGCGCCAGCAGATCTAGCGGGGGTCACACCGGGGAGCTGTTTTTT

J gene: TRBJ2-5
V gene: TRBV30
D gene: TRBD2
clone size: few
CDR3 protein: CAGGGKNQETQYF
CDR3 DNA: TGTGCCGGCGGGGGGAAGAACCAAGAGACCCAGTACTTC

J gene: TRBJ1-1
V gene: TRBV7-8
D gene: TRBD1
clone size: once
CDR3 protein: CASSSRGLLNTEAFF
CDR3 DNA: TGTGCCAGCAGCTCCAGGGGGTTATTGAACACTGAAGCTTTCTTT

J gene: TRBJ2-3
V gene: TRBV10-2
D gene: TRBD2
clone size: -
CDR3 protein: CASSESSLSGGGGTQYF
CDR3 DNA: TGCGCCAGCAGTGAGTCGAGTCTTAGCGGGGGCGGTGGTACGCAGTATTTT

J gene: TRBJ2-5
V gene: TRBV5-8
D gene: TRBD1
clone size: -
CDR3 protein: CASSWTGGPQETQYF
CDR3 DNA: TGTGCCAGCAGCTGGACAGGGGGCCCTCAAGAGACCCAGTACTTC

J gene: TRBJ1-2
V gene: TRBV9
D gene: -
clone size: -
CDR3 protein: CASSVGVGGPSDRGYTF
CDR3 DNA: TGTGCCAGCAGCGTTGGTGTGGGGGGTCCCTCGGATCGAGGCTACACCTTC

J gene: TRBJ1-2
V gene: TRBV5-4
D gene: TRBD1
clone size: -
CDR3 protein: CASSVGQGLGMTGYTF
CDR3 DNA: TGTGCCAGCAGCGTAGGACAGGGGCTGGGTATGACTGGCTACACCTTC

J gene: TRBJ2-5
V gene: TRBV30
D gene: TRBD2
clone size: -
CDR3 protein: CAWSVLGGVETQYF
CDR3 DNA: TGTGCCTGGAGTGTGCTGGGAGGGGTAGAGACCCAGTACTTC

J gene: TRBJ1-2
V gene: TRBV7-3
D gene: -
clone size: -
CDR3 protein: CASSPQIQDYGYTF
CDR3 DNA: TGTGCCAGCAGCCCCCAGATACAGGACTATGGCTACACCTTC

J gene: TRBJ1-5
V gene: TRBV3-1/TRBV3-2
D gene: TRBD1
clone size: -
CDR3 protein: CASSSQPDRLQRDTQPQHF
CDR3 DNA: TGTGCCAGCAGCTCACAACCGGACAGGCTCCAGAGGGATACTCAGCCCCAGCATTTT

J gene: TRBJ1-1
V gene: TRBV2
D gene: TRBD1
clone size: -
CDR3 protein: CASSETGLNTEAFF
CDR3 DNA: TGTGCCAGCAGTGAGACAGGGTTGAACACTGAAGCTTTCTTT

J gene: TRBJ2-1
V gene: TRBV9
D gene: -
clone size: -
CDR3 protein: CASSKDSEQFF
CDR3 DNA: TGTGCCAGCAGCAAGGACTCTGAGCAGTTCTTC

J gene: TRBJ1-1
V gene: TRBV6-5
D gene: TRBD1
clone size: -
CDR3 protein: CASSYDRGVGNTEAFF
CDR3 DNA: TGTGCCAGCAGTTACGACAGGGGGGTAGGGAACACTGAAGCTTTCTTT

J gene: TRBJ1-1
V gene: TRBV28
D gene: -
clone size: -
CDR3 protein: CASSSDRYTEAFF
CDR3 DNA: TGTGCCAGCAGCTCCGACAGATACACTGAAGCTTTCTTT

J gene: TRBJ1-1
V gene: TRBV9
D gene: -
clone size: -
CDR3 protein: CASSVGGSTEAFF
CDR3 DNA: TGTGCCAGCAGCGTAGGAGGGAGTACTGAAGCTTTCTTT

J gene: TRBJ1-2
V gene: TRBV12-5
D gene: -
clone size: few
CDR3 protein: CASGLPFTGQSGYGYTF
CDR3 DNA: TGTGCTAGTGGTTTGCCCTTCACCGGACAGTCGGGCTATGGCTACACCTTC

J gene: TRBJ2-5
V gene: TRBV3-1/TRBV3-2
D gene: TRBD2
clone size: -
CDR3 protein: CASSQGVLAGVQETQYF
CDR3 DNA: TGTGCCAGCAGCCAAGGGGTACTAGCGGGTGTCCAAGAGACCCAGTACTTC

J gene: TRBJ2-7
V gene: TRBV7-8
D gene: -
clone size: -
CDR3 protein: CASSPRVGLQYF
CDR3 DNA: TGTGCCAGCAGCCCCAGGGTAGGATTACAGTACTTC

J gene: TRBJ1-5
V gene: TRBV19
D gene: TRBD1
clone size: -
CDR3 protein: CASSITGQNSNQPQHF
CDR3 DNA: TGTGCCAGTAGTATAACGGGACAGAATAGCAATCAGCCCCAGCATTTT

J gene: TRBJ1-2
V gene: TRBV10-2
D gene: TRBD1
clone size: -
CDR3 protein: CASSPSGGPLYGYTF
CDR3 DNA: TGCGCCAGCAGTCCATCAGGGGGACCGTTATATGGCTACACCTTC

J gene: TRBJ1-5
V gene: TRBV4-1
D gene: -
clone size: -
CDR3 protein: CASSQEHRANQPQHF
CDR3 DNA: TGCGCCAGCAGCCAGGAACACAGGGCGAATCAGCCCCAGCATTTT

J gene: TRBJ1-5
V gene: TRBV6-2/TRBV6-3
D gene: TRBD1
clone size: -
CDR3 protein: CASSYEGTGLNQPQHF
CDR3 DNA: TGTGCCAGCAGTTACGAGGGGACAGGCTTGAATCAGCCCCAGCATTTT

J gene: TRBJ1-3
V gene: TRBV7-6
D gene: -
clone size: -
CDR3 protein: CASSEDELSGNTIYF
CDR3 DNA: TGTGCCAGCAGCGAAGATGAGCTGTCAGGAAACACCATATATTTT

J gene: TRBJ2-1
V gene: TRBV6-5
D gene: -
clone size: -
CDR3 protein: CASRGRDLIF
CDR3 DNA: TGTGCCAGCAGGGGGCGTGACTTGATCTTC

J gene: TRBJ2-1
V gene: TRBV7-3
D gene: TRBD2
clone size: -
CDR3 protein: CASSATSGGEQFF
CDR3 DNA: TGTGCCAGCAGCGCAACTAGCGGGGGTGAGCAGTTCTTC

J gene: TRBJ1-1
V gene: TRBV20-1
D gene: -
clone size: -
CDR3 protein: CSASRGGRNTEAFF
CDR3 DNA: TGCAGTGCTAGTCGGGGGGGGCGAAACACTGAAGCTTTCTTT

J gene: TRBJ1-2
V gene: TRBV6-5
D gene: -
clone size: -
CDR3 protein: CASSPVGVGGYTF
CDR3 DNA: TGTGCCAGCAGCCCGGTCGGGGTGGGTGGCTACACCTTC

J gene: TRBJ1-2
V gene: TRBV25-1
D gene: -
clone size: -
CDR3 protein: CASSDWGGMTGYTF
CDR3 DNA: TGTGCCAGCAGTGATTGGGGGGGGATGACTGGCTACACCTTC

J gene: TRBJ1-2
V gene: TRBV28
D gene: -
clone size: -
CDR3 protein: CASSQTGRRTKGYTF
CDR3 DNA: TGTGCCAGCAGTCAAACGGGACGTCGGACTAAGGGCTACACCTTC

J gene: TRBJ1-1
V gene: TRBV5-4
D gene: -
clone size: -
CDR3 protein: CASRGQNTEAFF
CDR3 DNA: TGTGCCAGCAGGGGACAGAACACTGAAGCTTTCTTT

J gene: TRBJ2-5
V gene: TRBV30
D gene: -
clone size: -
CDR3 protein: CAWSVSTIGETQYF
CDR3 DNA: TGTGCCTGGAGTGTATCAACGATCGGAGAGACCCAGTACTTC

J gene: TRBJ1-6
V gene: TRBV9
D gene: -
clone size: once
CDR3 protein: CASSPYESFYNSPLHF
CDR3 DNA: TGTGCCAGCAGCCCCTACGAATCCTTCTATAATTCACCCCTCCACTTT

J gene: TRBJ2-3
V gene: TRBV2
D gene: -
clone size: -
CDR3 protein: CASSERGNTQYF
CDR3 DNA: TGTGCCAGCAGTGAAAGGGGGAATACGCAGTATTTT

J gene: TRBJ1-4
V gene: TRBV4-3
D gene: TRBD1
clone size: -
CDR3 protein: CASSPSPDRGRTNEKLFF
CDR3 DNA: TGCGCCAGCAGCCCCTCCCCGGACAGGGGGCGGACTAATGAAAAACTGTTTTTT

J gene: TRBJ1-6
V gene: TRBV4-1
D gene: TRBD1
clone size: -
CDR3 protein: CASSQVEQGASPLHF
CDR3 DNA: TGCGCCAGCAGCCAAGTGGAACAGGGGGCTTCACCCCTCCACTTT

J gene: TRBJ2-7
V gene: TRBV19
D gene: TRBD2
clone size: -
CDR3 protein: CASRETSGGTYEQYF
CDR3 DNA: TGTGCCAGTAGAGAGACTAGCGGGGGGACATACGAGCAGTACTTC

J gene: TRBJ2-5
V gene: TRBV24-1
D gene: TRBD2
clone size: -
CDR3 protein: CATSDALAGGEETQYF
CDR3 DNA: TGTGCCACCAGTGATGCACTAGCGGGGGGCGAAGAGACCCAGTACTTC

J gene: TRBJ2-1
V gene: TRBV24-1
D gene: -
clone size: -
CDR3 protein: CATSDDRDSPYNEQFF
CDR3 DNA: TGTGCCACCAGTGACGACCGGGACTCGCCCTACAATGAGCAGTTCTTC